These T cell receptor beta chains were read from a single sample in a study of T cell repertoires in cytomegalovirus infection. Each CDR3 protein is one row after TCRdb ran MiXCR on the reads. Among 750,000 to 900,000 distinct CDR3 sequences listed, 25% to 35% were seen once. These receptors' targets are unknown. Sample: cultured CD8+ T cells from PBMCs, taken from culture after CMV antigen stimulation. Receptors were obtained from a human donor in good health (CMV status not recorded). Some clones in this sample may be carry-over from other donors' samples. Both conserved end residues are part of each CDR3. Each record gives: V gene, clone size, D gene, J gene, CDR3 protein, CDR3 DNA. D genes are given only for firm matches. The listing skips clone size in some rows; elsewhere it reads once, few, many or a size class.

v_gene: TRBV12-3/TRBV12-4; abundance: few; d_gene: -; j_gene: TRBJ2-4; CDR3aa: CASSLVLAKNIQYF; CDR3nt: TGTGCCAGCAGTTTGGTACTAGCCAAAAACATTCAGTACTTC
v_gene: TRBV2; abundance: -; d_gene: TRBD1; j_gene: TRBJ1-1; CDR3aa: CAGSWDRGSEAFF; CDR3nt: TGTGCCGGCAGCTGGGACAGAGGGTCTGAAGCTTTCTTT
v_gene: TRBV7-7; abundance: few; d_gene: -; j_gene: TRBJ2-2; CDR3aa: CAIPGYAGELFF; CDR3nt: TGTGCTATCCCCGGTTACGCCGGGGAGCTGTTTTTT
v_gene: TRBV20-1; abundance: few; d_gene: -; j_gene: TRBJ1-5; CDR3aa: CSARTGYSNQPQHF; CDR3nt: TGCAGTGCTAGAACCGGATATAGCAATCAGCCCCAGCATTTT
v_gene: TRBV29-1; abundance: -; d_gene: TRBD1; j_gene: TRBJ2-2; CDR3aa: CSVQGVATGELSF; CDR3nt: TGCAGCGTACAGGGGGTGGCCACCGGGGAGCTGTCTTTT
v_gene: TRBV12-3/TRBV12-4; abundance: -; d_gene: -; j_gene: TRBJ1-1; CDR3aa: CASSQGGSGTEAFF; CDR3nt: TGTGCCAGCAGCCAAGGGGGGTCGGGCACTGAAGCTTTCTTT
v_gene: TRBV7-9; abundance: -; d_gene: -; j_gene: TRBJ1-3; CDR3aa: CASSSLSSGNTIYF; CDR3nt: TGTGCCAGCAGCTCCTTGAGCTCTGGAAACACCATATATTTT
v_gene: TRBV7-8; abundance: few; d_gene: -; j_gene: TRBJ2-5; CDR3aa: CASSFLTGEETQYF; CDR3nt: TGTGCCAGCAGCTTCTTGACAGGTGAAGAGACCCAGTACTTC
v_gene: TRBV9; abundance: -; d_gene: -; j_gene: TRBJ2-7; CDR3aa: CASSPGREEQYF; CDR3nt: TGTGCCAGCAGCCCGGGACGAGAAGAGCAGTACTTC
v_gene: TRBV10-3; abundance: few; d_gene: -; j_gene: TRBJ2-1; CDR3aa: CAISEGGEQFF; CDR3nt: TGTGCCATCAGTGAGGGGGGTGAGCAGTTCTTC
v_gene: TRBV19; abundance: -; d_gene: -; j_gene: TRBJ2-1; CDR3aa: CASSIPGQSNEQFF; CDR3nt: TGTGCCAGTAGTATACCCGGACAGTCCAATGAGCAGTTCTTC
v_gene: TRBV6-5; abundance: -; d_gene: TRBD1; j_gene: TRBJ1-6; CDR3aa: CASSYGQGVSPLHF; CDR3nt: TGTGCCAGCAGTTACGGGCAGGGGGTTTCACCCCTCCACTTT
v_gene: TRBV6-1; abundance: few; d_gene: -; j_gene: TRBJ2-5; CDR3aa: CASSVDGTQETQYF; CDR3nt: TGTGCCAGCAGTGTCGACGGGACCCAAGAGACCCAGTACTTC
v_gene: TRBV27; abundance: -; d_gene: TRBD2; j_gene: TRBJ2-5; CDR3aa: CASSLFSGDESETQYF; CDR3nt: TGTGCCAGCAGTTTATTTAGCGGGGACGAGTCAGAGACCCAGTACTTC
v_gene: TRBV27; abundance: few; d_gene: -; j_gene: TRBJ2-7; CDR3aa: CASSLQADSFYEQYF; CDR3nt: TGTGCCAGCAGTTTACAGGCAGACTCCTTCTACGAGCAGTACTTC
v_gene: TRBV7-9; abundance: few; d_gene: -; j_gene: TRBJ2-1; CDR3aa: CASQGGDNEQFF; CDR3nt: TGTGCCAGTCAGGGGGGGGACAATGAGCAGTTCTTC
v_gene: TRBV7-8; abundance: few; d_gene: TRBD2; j_gene: TRBJ2-1; CDR3aa: CASSSPSRLADPYNEQFF; CDR3nt: TGTGCCAGCAGCTCACCTAGTAGGCTAGCGGATCCCTACAATGAGCAGTTCTTC
v_gene: TRBV7-4; abundance: -; d_gene: -; j_gene: TRBJ2-3; CDR3aa: CASILGGTSTDTQYF; CDR3nt: TGTGCCAGCATTCTTGGGGGGACTAGCACAGATACGCAGTATTTT
v_gene: TRBV7-8; abundance: many; d_gene: TRBD1; j_gene: TRBJ2-1; CDR3aa: CASSEGATMDNEQFF; CDR3nt: TGTGCCAGCAGCGAGGGGGCGACAATGGACAATGAGCAGTTCTTC
v_gene: TRBV7-9; abundance: -; d_gene: TRBD1; j_gene: TRBJ2-6; CDR3aa: CASSGQGAWAGANVLTF; CDR3nt: TGTGCCAGCAGCGGACAGGGGGCGTGGGCTGGGGCCAACGTCCTGACTTTC
v_gene: TRBV12-3/TRBV12-4; abundance: many; d_gene: TRBD1; j_gene: TRBJ1-5; CDR3aa: CASSSGTGGLQPQHF; CDR3nt: TGTGCCAGCAGCTCCGGGACAGGGGGTCTTCAGCCCCAGCATTTT
v_gene: TRBV7-8; abundance: few; d_gene: -; j_gene: TRBJ1-5; CDR3aa: CASSLGGDINSNQPQHF; CDR3nt: TGTGCCAGCAGCTTAGGGGGGGACATCAATAGCAATCAGCCCCAGCATTTT
v_gene: TRBV13; abundance: few; d_gene: TRBD1; j_gene: TRBJ2-6; CDR3aa: CASSLTGVPSGANVLTF; CDR3nt: TGTGCCAGCAGCCTGACAGGGGTCCCCTCTGGGGCCAACGTCCTGACTTTC
v_gene: TRBV7-6; abundance: -; d_gene: TRBD1; j_gene: TRBJ1-2; CDR3aa: CASSGQGPTYGYTF; CDR3nt: TGTGCCAGCAGCGGACAGGGCCCTACCTATGGCTACACCTTC
v_gene: TRBV10-3; abundance: few; d_gene: TRBD2; j_gene: TRBJ2-3; CDR3aa: CAIRIKSGAADTQYF; CDR3nt: TGTGCCATCAGGATAAAGAGCGGGGCGGCAGATACGCAGTATTTT
v_gene: TRBV7-9; abundance: -; d_gene: TRBD1; j_gene: TRBJ1-5; CDR3aa: CASSPGTAGIMSQHF; CDR3nt: TGTGCCAGCAGCCCCGGGACAGCAGGAATTATGTCCCAGCATTTT
v_gene: TRBV10-3; abundance: many; d_gene: -; j_gene: TRBJ1-1; CDR3aa: CAISLDSTNTEAFF; CDR3nt: TGTGCCATCAGCCTAGACAGTACCAACACTGAAGCTTTCTTT
v_gene: TRBV7-9; abundance: many; d_gene: TRBD2; j_gene: TRBJ2-1; CDR3aa: CASSVPTSGALHEQFF; CDR3nt: TGTGCCAGCAGCGTCCCCACTAGCGGAGCTCTGCATGAGCAGTTCTTC
v_gene: TRBV7-9; abundance: few; d_gene: TRBD2; j_gene: TRBJ2-5; CDR3aa: CASSLFRLAGAGFHF; CDR3nt: TGTGCCAGCAGCTTATTTCGACTAGCGGGGGCTGGTTTTCACTTC
v_gene: TRBV6-2/TRBV6-3; abundance: few; d_gene: TRBD1; j_gene: TRBJ2-3; CDR3aa: CASSQGDSTDTQYF; CDR3nt: TGTGCCAGTAGCCAGGGGGATAGCACAGATACGCAGTATTTT
v_gene: TRBV7-9; abundance: -; d_gene: TRBD1; j_gene: TRBJ1-4; CDR3aa: CASSLAWDRENEKLFF; CDR3nt: TGTGCCAGCAGCTTAGCGTGGGACAGGGAAAATGAAAAACTGTTTTTT
v_gene: TRBV7-6; abundance: -; d_gene: -; j_gene: TRBJ1-5; CDR3aa: CASSPVGNQPQHF; CDR3nt: TGTGCCAGCAGCCCGGTGGGCAATCAGCCCCAGCATTTT
v_gene: TRBV11-2; abundance: -; d_gene: -; j_gene: TRBJ2-3; CDR3aa: CASSLDLARRTTITDTQYF; CDR3nt: TGTGCCAGCAGCTTAGACCTCGCCCGGAGAACCACCATCACAGATACGCAGTATTTT
v_gene: TRBV6-5; abundance: -; d_gene: -; j_gene: TRBJ2-2; CDR3aa: CASSTGQRANTGELFF; CDR3nt: TGTGCCAGCAGTACAGGACAGCGCGCGAACACCGGGGAGCTGTTTTTT
v_gene: TRBV7-9; abundance: few; d_gene: -; j_gene: TRBJ1-4; CDR3aa: CASSLAYQGGEKLFF; CDR3nt: TGTGCCAGCAGCTTAGCGTATCAGGGCGGGGAAAAACTGTTTTTT
v_gene: TRBV6-5; abundance: -; d_gene: -; j_gene: TRBJ2-3; CDR3aa: CASRLGTYSTDTQYF; CDR3nt: TGTGCCAGCAGGCTCGGGACTTATTCCACAGATACGCAGTATTTT